This TCR beta chain derives from a study of tumor-infiltrating lymphocytes in primary liver carcinoma. In the study overall: Patients were men and women aged 30 to 69 years. General observations from the study: Pairs comparing tumor with adjacent tissue or blood overlapped less than pairs drawn from tumor regions.

A constant-region primer served to make TCR beta cDNA from roughly 540 ng total RNA. ARM-PCR, slightly modified, supplied the TCR beta libraries through three nested multiplex PCR rounds. The first two PCR rounds, approximately 11 cycles each, used TRBV1-TRBV30 forward primers and a C-beta reverse primer. TCRdb re-called the multiplex PCR reads through MiXCR, storing one row per CDR3 protein. The sample consists of 80,000 to 100,000 distinct CDR3 sequences, 68% of them appearing once. The CDR3 is 13 amino acids. Germline values: CDR1 KGHDR, CDR2 SFDVKD. A note on this clonotype: Antigen unknown. Mismatch with germline at one junction end may stem from a read error.

RNA and DNA were co-extracted from approximately 20-30 mg of unsorted bulk tissue. The chain employs TRBV24-1 and TRBJ2-1; 7 bases match TRBD2. Material: tumor-adjacent normal liver tissue. The clonotype was recovered from a middle-aged man with primary liver carcinoma and hepatitis B virus infection. CDR3 amino acids: CATGASGYNEQFF. The CDR3 DNA sequence: TGTGCCACCGGGGCTAGCGGCTACAATGAGCAGTTCTTT.